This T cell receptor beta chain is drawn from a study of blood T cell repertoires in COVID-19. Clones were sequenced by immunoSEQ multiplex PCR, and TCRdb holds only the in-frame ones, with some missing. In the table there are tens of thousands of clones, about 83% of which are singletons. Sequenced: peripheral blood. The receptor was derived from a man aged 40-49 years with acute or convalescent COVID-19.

The CDR3 region is CASSQNFVGGTEAFF. Written as DNA, the CDR3 is TGTGCCAGCAGCCAAAATTTTGTGGGGGGCACTGAAGCTTTCTTT. This chain links TRBV14 with TRBJ1-1; weak D call: TRBD1 (5 bases). Germline CDR1 is SGHDN and CDR2 is FVKESK. Trimming pared 2 bases from V and 4 bases from J, leaving 14 bases between. There are 15 residues in the CDR3.